The 5 T cell receptor beta chains in this list originate from one sample, sequenced in a study of T cells in Graves' hyperthyroidism and ophthalmopathy. Authors of the study amplified TCR beta CDR3 regions from RNA transcripts. HTBI primers drove first-round RT-PCR of the TCR CDR3. One entry per CDR3 protein, called by TCRdb with MiXCR from the multiplex PCR reads. The data show nearly 250,000 distinct CDR3 sequences, around 25% seen once. The sequencing input was blood. Receptor source: a woman between 35 and 50 years old with Graves' ophthalmopathy.

This clonotype was detected many times. The CDR3 DNA is TGTGCCAGTAGTTACACCGGGACAGGGGCTGAAGCTTTCTTT. This gives the protein CASSYTGTGAEAFF. This rearrangement joins TRBV19 to TRBJ1-1; 10 bases fit TRBD1. Per germline, CDR1 LNHDA and CDR2 SQIVND (reference sequence). The CDR3 spans 14 residues. V lost 5 bases and J lost 6; bases outside the gene matches: 6.

This clonotype occurred once. The chain employs TRBV7-9 and TRBJ1-1; D gene unclear. This CDR3 is 14 amino acids long. Trimming shortened V by 4 bases and J by 5 bases, and 14 bases separated the two germline ends. From germline, CDR1 is SEHNR and CDR2 FQNEAQ (reference sequence). The CDR3 loop is CASSSFEGWTEAFF. In DNA, the CDR3 is TGTGCCAGCAGCTCGTTTGAGGGTTGGACTGAAGCTTTCTTT.

This clonotype was counted at least ten times. V usage is TRBV25-1 and J usage is TRBJ1-2; tentatively, D is TRBD1 (6 bases). V was pared by 6 bases and J by 4 bases, with 18 bases between. The length of the CDR3 is 15 residues. Germline CDR1 is MGHDK and CDR2 is SYGVNS. CDR3 sequence: CASRGKTGDFYGYTF. The DNA for the CDR3 is TGTGCCAGCAGGGGAAAGACAGGAGACTTCTATGGCTACACCTTC.

The J gene is TRBJ2-7, the V gene TRBV28; D remains unclear. The CDR3 sequence is 13 residues long. Trimming shortened V by 7 bases and J by 3 bases, and 13 bases separated the two germline ends. Germline V gene sequence: CDR1 MDHEN, CDR2 SYDVKM. CDR3: CASTRGTYYEQYF. As DNA, the CDR3 is TGTGCCAGCACCCGAGGCACTTACTACGAGCAGTACTTC.

This clonotype was recorded at least ten times. The CDR3 sequence is CASSPLLAGLEFKAGSYEQYF. In DNA, the CDR3 is TGTGCCAGCAGTCCTCTGTTAGCCGGACTAGAGTTTAAGGCAGGCTCCTACGAGCAGTACTTC. The chain couples TRBV6-4 to TRBJ2-7; the match to TRBD2 covers 7 bases. Trimming at V came to 5 bases and at J to 0 bases, leaving 25 bases not matched to a gene. CDR3 length: 21 residues. Looked up from germline, CDR1 is MRHNA and CDR2 is SNTAGT.